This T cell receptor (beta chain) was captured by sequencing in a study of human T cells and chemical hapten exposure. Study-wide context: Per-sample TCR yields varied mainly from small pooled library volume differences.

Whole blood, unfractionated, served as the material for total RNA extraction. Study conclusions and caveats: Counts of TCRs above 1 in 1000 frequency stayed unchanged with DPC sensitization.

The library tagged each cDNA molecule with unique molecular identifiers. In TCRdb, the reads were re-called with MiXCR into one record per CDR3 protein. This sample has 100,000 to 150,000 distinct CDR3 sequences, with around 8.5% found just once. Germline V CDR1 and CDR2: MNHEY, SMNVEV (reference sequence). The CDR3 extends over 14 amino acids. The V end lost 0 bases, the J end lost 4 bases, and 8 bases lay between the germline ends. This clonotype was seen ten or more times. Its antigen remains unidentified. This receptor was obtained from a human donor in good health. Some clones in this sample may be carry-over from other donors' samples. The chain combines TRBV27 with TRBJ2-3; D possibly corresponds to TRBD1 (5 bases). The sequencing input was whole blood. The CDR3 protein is CASSLSQGPDTQYF. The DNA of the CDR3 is TGTGCCAGCAGTTTATCTCAGGGCCCAGATACGCAGTATTTT.